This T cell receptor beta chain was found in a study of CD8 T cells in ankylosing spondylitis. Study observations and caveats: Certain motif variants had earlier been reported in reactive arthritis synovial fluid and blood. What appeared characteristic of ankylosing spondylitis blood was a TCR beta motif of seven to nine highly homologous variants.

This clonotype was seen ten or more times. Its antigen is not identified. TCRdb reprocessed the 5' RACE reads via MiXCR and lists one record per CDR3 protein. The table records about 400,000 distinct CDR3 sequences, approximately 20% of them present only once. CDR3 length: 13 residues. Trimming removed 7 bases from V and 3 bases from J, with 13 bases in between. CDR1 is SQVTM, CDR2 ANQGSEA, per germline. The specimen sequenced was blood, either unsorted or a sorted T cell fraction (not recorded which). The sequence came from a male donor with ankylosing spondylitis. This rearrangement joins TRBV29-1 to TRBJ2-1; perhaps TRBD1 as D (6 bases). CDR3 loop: CSGGGRNYNEQFF. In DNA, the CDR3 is TGCAGCGGAGGGGGAAGAAACTACAATGAGCAGTTCTTC.